This T cell receptor beta chain was documented in a study of identical twins. This clonotype has only a few counts. Antigen unknown. The study's findings and limits: Twin pairs had excess sharing that was weaker in beta out-of-frame sequences. Out-of-frame alpha sequences that twins shared showed excess low generation probability.

TCRdb itself ran the 5' RACE reads through MiXCR, one entry per CDR3 protein. Altogether approximately 590,000 distinct CDR3 sequences are present, approximately 9.6% being singletons, with the ten largest covering more than 2.5%. After removal of 1 base from V and 2 bases from J, the junction contained 6 bases not matched to a gene. CDR3 length: 15 amino acids. Looked up from germline, CDR1 is DFQATT and CDR2 is SNEGSKA (reference sequence). These data are also associated with another study on yellow fever vaccine responses in identical twins.

Sample: PBMCs. This receptor was taken from a young woman in good health. The rearrangement joins TRBV20-1 to TRBJ2-3; 7 nucleotides agree with TRBD2. CDR3 protein: CSARVLAPFTDTQYF. The CDR3 DNA follows: TGCAGTGCTAGAGTACTAGCGCCATTCACAGATACGCAGTATTTT.